Presented here are 2 T cell receptor beta chains from one specimen sequenced in a study of T cell repertoires in cytomegalovirus infection. TCRdb re-derived calls from the reads in MiXCR, one entry per CDR3 protein. The table has 450,000 to 550,000 distinct CDR3 sequences, approximately 16% seen once. Sequenced input: CD8+ T cells from PBMCs. These TCRs come from a human donor in good health (CMV status not recorded). Some clones in this sample may be carry-over from other donors' samples.

This clonotype was seen repeatedly, ten times or more. The chain joins TRBV7-6 to TRBJ2-7; TRBD1 is a possible D gene (6 bases). The germline CDR1 and CDR2 sequences are SGHVS and FNYEAQ. This CDR3 spans 16 amino acids. V shed 3 bases and J shed 7 bases, with 22 bases lying between them. CDR3 in amino acids: CASSLAGTNSPWEQYF. In DNA, the CDR3 is TGTGCCAGCAGCTTGGCCGGGACAAACTCCCCATGGGAGCAGTACTTC.

CDR3 protein: CASSLRDRGLAGYTF. The CDR3 DNA reads TGTGCCAGCAGCTTGCGGGACAGGGGGCTCGCTGGCTACACCTTC. The J gene is TRBJ1-2, the V gene TRBV5-6; 12 bases fit TRBD1. Germline V gene lookup returns CDR1 SGHDT and CDR2 YYEEEE. After removal of 1 base from V and 7 bases from J, the junction contained 5 bases not matched to a gene. The CDR3 sequence is 15 residues long.